The 2 T cell receptor beta chains below come from one sample, sequenced in a study of blood T cells in healthy people across ages. Alongside a J-beta primer mix, a sample-barcoded 5' primer served in a second PCR lasting about 7 to 11 cycles. From the 5' RACE reads, TCRdb called clonotypes with MiXCR, one entry per CDR3 protein. This sample has about 640,000 distinct CDR3 sequences; under 70% occur once, and the top ten carry over 30%. The sample comprised blood. The receptor source for this set is a man in his 60s in good health.

This rearrangement joins TRBV29-1 to TRBJ1-1, with a possible D match to TRBD1 (5 bases). The germline V gene encodes CDR1 SQVTM and CDR2 ANQGSEA. The CDR3 length is 13 residues. V lost 7 bases to trimming and J lost 4 bases, with 16 bases between them. The CDR3 sequence: CSAALGGITEAFF. CDR3 nucleotide sequence: TGCAGCGCCGCCCTGGGGGGTATCACTGAAGCTTTCTTT.

J is TRBJ2-3 and V is TRBV7-9; 9 nucleotides agree with TRBD2. The junction had 5 bases not matched to a gene; V was cut back by 9 bases and J by 1 base. The CDR3 totals 14 residues. Germline V gene lookup returns CDR1 SEHNR and CDR2 FQNEAQ (reference sequence). This chain's CDR3 is CASYSSGGTDTQYF. The CDR3 bases are TGTGCCAGTTACTCTAGCGGGGGCACAGATACGCAGTATTTT.